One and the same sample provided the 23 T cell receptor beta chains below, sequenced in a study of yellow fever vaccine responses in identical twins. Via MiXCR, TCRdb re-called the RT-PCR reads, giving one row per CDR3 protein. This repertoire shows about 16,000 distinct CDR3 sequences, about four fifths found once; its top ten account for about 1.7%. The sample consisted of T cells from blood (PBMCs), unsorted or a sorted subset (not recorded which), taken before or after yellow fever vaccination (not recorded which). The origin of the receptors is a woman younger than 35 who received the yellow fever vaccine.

The CDR3 DNA is TGTGCCAGAACGAATAGCAGATACACAGATACGCAGTATTTT. Its translation is CARTNSRYTDTQYF. J is TRBJ2-3 and V is TRBV2, with D unresolved. CDR3 size: 14 residues. Trimming removed 9 bases at V and 2 bases at J, with 15 bases between. The germline V gene has CDR1 SNHLY and CDR2 FYNNEI.

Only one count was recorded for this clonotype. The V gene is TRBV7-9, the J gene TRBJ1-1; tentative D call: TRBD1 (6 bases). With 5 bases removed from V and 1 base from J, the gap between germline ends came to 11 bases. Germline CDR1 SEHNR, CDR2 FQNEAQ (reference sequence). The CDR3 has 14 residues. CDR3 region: CASSPRTANTEAFF. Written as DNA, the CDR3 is TGTGCCAGCAGCCCTAGGACAGCGAACACTGAAGCTTTCTTT.

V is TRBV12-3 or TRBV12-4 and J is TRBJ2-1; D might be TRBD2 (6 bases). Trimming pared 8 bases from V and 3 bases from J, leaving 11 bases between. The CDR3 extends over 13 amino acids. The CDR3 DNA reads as TGTGCCAGCGGCGGGGCGAACTACAATGAGCAGTTCTTC. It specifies CASGGANYNEQFF.

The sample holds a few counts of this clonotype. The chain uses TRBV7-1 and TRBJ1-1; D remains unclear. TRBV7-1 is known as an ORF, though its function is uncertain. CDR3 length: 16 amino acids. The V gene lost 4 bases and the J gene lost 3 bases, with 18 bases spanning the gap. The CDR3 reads CASSLSAALSHTEAFF. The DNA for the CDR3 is TGTGCCAGCAGCTTAAGTGCAGCGTTAAGTCACACTGAAGCTTTCTTT.

CDR3 region: CATSDGTSGGETQYF. The CDR3 DNA is TGTGCCACCAGTGACGGGACTAGCGGGGGAGAGACCCAGTACTTC. The rearrangement links TRBV24-1 to TRBJ2-5, with 14 bases aligning to TRBD2. J lost 4 bases, V lost 4 bases, and 1 base had no gene match. The CDR3 has 15 amino acids. Looked up from germline, CDR1 is KGHDR and CDR2 is SFDVKD.

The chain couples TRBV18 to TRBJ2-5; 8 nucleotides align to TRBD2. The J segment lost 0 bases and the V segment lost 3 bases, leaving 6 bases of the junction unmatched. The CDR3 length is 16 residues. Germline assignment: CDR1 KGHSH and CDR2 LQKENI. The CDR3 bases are TGTGCCAGCTCACCTAAACTAGCGGAGTACCAAGAGACCCAGTACTTC. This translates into CASSPKLAEYQETQYF.

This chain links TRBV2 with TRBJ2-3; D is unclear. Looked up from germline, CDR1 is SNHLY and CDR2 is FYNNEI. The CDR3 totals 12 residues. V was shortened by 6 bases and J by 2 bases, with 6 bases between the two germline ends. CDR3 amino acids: CASRGITDTQYF. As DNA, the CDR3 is TGTGCCAGCAGGGGAATCACAGATACGCAGTATTTT.

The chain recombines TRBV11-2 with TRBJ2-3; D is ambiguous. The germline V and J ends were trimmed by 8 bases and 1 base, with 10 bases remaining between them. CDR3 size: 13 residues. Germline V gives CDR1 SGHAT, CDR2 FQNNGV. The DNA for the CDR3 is TGTGCCAGCGGCTGGACCGGCACAGATACGCAGTATTTT. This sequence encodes CASGWTGTDTQYF.

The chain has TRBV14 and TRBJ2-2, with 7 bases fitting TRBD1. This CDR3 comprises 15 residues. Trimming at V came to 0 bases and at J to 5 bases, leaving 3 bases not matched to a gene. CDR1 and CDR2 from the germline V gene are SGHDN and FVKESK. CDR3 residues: CASSQEQGPTGELFF. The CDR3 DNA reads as TGTGCCAGCAGCCAAGAACAGGGGCCGACCGGGGAGCTGTTTTTT.

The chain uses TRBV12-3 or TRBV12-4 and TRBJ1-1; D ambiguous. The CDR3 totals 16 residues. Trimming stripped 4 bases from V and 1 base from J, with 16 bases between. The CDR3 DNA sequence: TGTGCCAGCAGTTCCCAAGTTATGTGGAGGAACACTGAAGCTTTCTTT. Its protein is CASSSQVMWRNTEAFF.

The CDR3 loop reads CASSPRVGTDTQYF. CDR3 in DNA: TGTGCCAGCTCACCGAGGGTTGGCACAGATACGCAGTATTTT. The rearrangement links TRBV18 to TRBJ2-3; tentative D call: TRBD2 (5 bases). This CDR3 is 14 amino acids long. The V end was cut by 3 bases, the J end by 1 base, with 8 bases between. Germline loops: CDR1 KGHSH, CDR2 LQKENI.

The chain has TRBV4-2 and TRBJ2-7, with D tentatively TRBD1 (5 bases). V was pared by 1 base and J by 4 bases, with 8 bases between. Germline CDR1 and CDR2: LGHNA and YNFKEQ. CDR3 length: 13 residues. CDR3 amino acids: CASSQGQLYEQYF. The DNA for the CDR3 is TGTGCCAGCAGCCAAGGACAGCTATACGAGCAGTACTTC.

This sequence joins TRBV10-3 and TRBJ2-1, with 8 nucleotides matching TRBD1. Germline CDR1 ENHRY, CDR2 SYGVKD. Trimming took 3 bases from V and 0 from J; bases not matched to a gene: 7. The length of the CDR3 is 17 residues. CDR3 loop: CAISDAATGGSYNEQFF. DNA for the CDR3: TGTGCCATCAGTGACGCCGCTACAGGGGGCTCCTACAATGAGCAGTTCTTC.

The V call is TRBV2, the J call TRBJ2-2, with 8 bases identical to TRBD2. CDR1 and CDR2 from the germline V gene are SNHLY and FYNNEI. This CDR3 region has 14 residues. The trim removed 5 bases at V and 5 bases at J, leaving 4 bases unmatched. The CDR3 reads CASSTLAGTGELFF. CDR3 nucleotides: TGTGCCAGCAGTACTTTAGCGGGGACCGGGGAGCTGTTTTTT.

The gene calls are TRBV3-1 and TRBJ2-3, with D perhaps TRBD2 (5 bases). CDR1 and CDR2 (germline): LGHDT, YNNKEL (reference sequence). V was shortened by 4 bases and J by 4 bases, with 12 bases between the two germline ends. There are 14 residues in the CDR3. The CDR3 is CASSRKFGADTQYF. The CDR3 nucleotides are TGTGCCAGCAGCCGTAAATTCGGGGCAGATACGCAGTATTTT.

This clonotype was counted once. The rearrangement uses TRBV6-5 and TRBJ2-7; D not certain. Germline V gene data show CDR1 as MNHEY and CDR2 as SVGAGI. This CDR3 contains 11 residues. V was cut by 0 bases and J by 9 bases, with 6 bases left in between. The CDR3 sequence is CASSYSAVQYF. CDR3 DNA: TGTGCCAGCAGTTACTCAGCAGTGCAGTACTTC.

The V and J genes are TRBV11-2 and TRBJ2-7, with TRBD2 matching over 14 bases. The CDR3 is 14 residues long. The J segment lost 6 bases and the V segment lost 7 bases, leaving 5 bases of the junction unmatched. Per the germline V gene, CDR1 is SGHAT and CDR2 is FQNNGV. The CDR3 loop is CASTLGLAGVEQYF. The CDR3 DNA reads TGTGCCAGCACCCTGGGACTAGCGGGAGTCGAGCAGTACTTC.

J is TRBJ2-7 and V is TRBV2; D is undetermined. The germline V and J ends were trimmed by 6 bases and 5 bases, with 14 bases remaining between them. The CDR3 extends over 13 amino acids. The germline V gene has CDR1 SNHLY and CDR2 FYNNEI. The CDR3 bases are TGTGCCAGCAGCCTTTTGTTGAGCCACGAGCAGTACTTC. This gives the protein CASSLLLSHEQYF.

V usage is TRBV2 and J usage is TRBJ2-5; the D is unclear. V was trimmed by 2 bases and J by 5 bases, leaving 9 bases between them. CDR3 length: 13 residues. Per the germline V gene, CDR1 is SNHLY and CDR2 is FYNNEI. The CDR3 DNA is TGTGCCAGCAGTGAACCTATGCCGGAGACCCAGTACTTC. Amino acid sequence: CASSEPMPETQYF.

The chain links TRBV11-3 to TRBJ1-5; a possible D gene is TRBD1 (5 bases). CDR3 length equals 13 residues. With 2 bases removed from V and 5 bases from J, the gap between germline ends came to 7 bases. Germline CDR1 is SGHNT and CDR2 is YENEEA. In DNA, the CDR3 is TGTGCCAGCAGCTTATTACAGGATCAGCCCCAGCATTTT. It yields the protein CASSLLQDQPQHF.

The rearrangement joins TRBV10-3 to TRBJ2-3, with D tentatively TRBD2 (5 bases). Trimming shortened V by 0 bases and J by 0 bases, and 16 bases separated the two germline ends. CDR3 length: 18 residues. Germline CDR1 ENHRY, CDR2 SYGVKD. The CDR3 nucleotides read TGTGCCATCAGTGAGTCGTTGAGGGTTTCAACTAGCACAGATACGCAGTATTTT. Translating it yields CAISESLRVSTSTDTQYF.

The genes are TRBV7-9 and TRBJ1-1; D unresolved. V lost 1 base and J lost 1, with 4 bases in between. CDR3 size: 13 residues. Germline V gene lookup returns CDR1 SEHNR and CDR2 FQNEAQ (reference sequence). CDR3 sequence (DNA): TGTGCCAGCAGCTTAGATCAGAACACTGAAGCTTTCTTT. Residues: CASSLDQNTEAFF.

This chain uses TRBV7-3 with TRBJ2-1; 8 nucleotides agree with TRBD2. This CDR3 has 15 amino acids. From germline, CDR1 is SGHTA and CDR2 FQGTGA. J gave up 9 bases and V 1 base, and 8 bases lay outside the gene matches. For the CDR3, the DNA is TGTGCCAGCAGCTTAAAGGTAGCGGGAACGTCTGAGCAGTTCTTC. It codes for CASSLKVAGTSEQFF.